These 19 T cell receptor beta chains were all obtained from the same sample, sequenced in a study of T cell responses to AZD1222 COVID-19 vaccine. Here immunoSEQ multiplex PCR was the method, and the copy in TCRdb shows in-frame clones only, minus some. The sample records roughly 120,000 clones, 70% to 90% being singletons. This specimen was peripheral blood, taken on day 0 of AZD1222 vaccination. The receptor set was obtained from an adult in good health.

This rearrangement joins TRBV28 to TRBJ2-7; 8 positions agree with TRBD1. The CDR3 consists of 16 residues. Germline-derived CDR1 and CDR2 are MDHEN and SYDVKM. V lost 1 base and J lost 3; bases outside the gene matches: 8. The CDR3 spells CASSLSRGRSIYEQYF. The DNA of the CDR3 is TGTGCCAGCAGTTTATCCAGGGGGCGCTCAATCTACGAGCAGTACTTC. The whole variable domain, filled in from reference TRBV28 and TRBJ2-7, reads DVKVTQSSRYLVKRTGEKVFLECVQDMDHENMFWYRQDPGLGLRLIYFSYDVKMKEKGDIPEGYSVSREKKERFSLILESASTNQTSMYLCASSLSRGRSIYEQYFGPGTRLTVT.

This clone was seen a few times. The rearrangement joins TRBV19 to TRBJ2-4; 9 bases line up with TRBD2. The CDR3 spans 15 residues. Germline trimming cut 5 bases from V and 5 bases from J; bases unmatched to any gene: 7. Germline CDR1 is LNHDA and CDR2 is SQIVND (reference sequence). CDR3 bases: TGTGCCAGTAGTTCCCCAAGCGGGAGGCAAAACATTCAGTACTTC. Translation: CASSSPSGRQNIQYF.

The chain couples TRBV18 to TRBJ2-3, with D possibly being TRBD2 (7 bases). Looked up from germline, CDR1 is KGHSH and CDR2 is LQKENI. Trimming removed 8 bases at V and 7 bases at J, with 19 bases between. This CDR3 has 14 residues. CDR3 nucleotides: TGTGCCAGCCGGGAGGACAGTCCGTTCAATACGCAGTATTTT. Amino acid sequence: CASREDSPFNTQYF.

Comment on this clone: The same CDR3 arises from other DNA sequences in this sample as well. This rearrangement joins TRBV11-3 to TRBJ2-2; D not certain. Germline V gives CDR1 SGHNT, CDR2 YENEEA. V dropped 2 bases and J dropped 6 bases, with 7 bases sitting between them. There are 13 residues in the CDR3. The CDR3 spells CASSLRDPGELFF. DNA for the CDR3: TGTGCCAGCAGCTTAAGGGATCCCGGGGAGCTGTTTTTT.

The chain carries TRBV2 and TRBJ2-2; 7 nucleotides match TRBD2. The V gene end was trimmed by 7 bases and the J gene end by 5 bases; junction bases not matched to a gene: 7. CDR3 length: 14 residues. The germline CDR1 and CDR2 sequences are SNHLY and FYNNEI. CDR3 nucleotide sequence: TGTGCCAGCACTATATTAGCGGGTACCGGGGAGCTGTTTTTT. Translated, it gives CASTILAGTGELFF. Variable domain in full (rest from reference TRBV2 and TRBJ2-2): EPEVTQTPSHQVTQMGQEVILRCVPISNHLYFYWYRQILGQKVEFLVSFYNNEISEKSEIFDDQFSVERPDGSNFTLKIRSTKLEDSAMYFCASTILAGTGELFFGEGSRLTVL.

The sample holds a few counts of this clone. The CDR3 is CSALREPQHF. As DNA, the CDR3 is TGCAGTGCTCTAAGGGAGCCCCAGCATTTT. This sequence joins TRBV20-1 and TRBJ1-5, with D unresolved. The CDR3 is 10 residues long. Germline lookup yields CDR1 DFQATT and CDR2 SNEGSKA (reference sequence). The V gene lost 5 bases and the J gene lost 8 bases, with 7 bases spanning the gap.

The genes are TRBV5-8 and TRBJ1-6; D is unresolved. Germline CDR1 and CDR2: SGHTS and YDEGEE. The V end was cut by 2 bases, the J end by 0 bases, with 6 bases between. This CDR3 contains 15 residues. CDR3 in DNA: TGTGCCAGCAGCTTTGGTAGCTCCTATAATTCACCCCTCCACTTT. Its translation: CASSFGSSYNSPLHF.

This rearrangement joins TRBV5-1 to TRBJ1-4, with no clear D. The V and J ends lost 0 bases and 7 bases respectively, with 10 bases between them. Germline V gene data show CDR1 as SGHRS and CDR2 as YFSETQ. There are 14 residues in the CDR3. The CDR3 DNA sequence: TGCGCCAGCAGCTTGGGTGAGGGAGGTGAAAAACTGTTTTTT. Translation: CASSLGEGGEKLFF. The whole variable domain, remainder taken from reference TRBV5-1 and TRBJ1-4, is KAGVTQTPRYLIKTRGQQVTLSCSPISGHRSVSWYQQTPGQGLQFLFEYFSETQRNKGNFPGRFSGRQFSNSRSEMNVSTLELGDSALYLCASSLGEGGEKLFFGSGTQLSVL.

The chain couples TRBV19 to TRBJ2-3; 8 bases align to TRBD2. The CDR3 consists of 14 residues. The junction had 5 bases not matched to a gene; V was cut back by 3 bases and J by 6 bases. Germline V gene data show CDR1 as LNHDA and CDR2 as SQIVND (reference sequence). The CDR3 coding sequence is TGTGCCAGTAGTATTGGCGGGGGGCGGGATACGCAGTATTTT. Translating gives CASSIGGGRDTQYF.

V is TRBV11-3 and J is TRBJ2-2; D might be TRBD1 or TRBD2, each matching 5 bases. There are 15 residues in the CDR3. CDR1 is SGHNT and CDR2 is YENEEA in the germline V gene. V was clipped by 5 bases and J by 2 bases, with 12 bases between them. As DNA, the CDR3 is TGTGCCAGCAGCCTCTCGGGGCTAAACACCGGGGAGCTGTTTTTT. This codes for CASSLSGLNTGELFF.

The gene calls are TRBV28 and TRBJ1-2; 9 bases line up with TRBD1. The CDR3 consists of 14 residues. With 5 bases clipped from V and 7 bases from J, the junction kept 8 bases outside the gene matches. Germline V gene data show CDR1 as MDHEN and CDR2 as SYDVKM. CDR3 region: CASSNTGGTRGYTF. CDR3 in DNA: TGTGCCAGCAGTAATACAGGGGGCACTCGTGGCTACACCTTC.

The chain has TRBV19 and TRBJ2-3; 7 nucleotides match TRBD2. Germline CDR1 LNHDA, CDR2 SQIVND (reference sequence). V was clipped by 5 bases and J by 2 bases; unmatched bases: 10. This CDR3 region has 16 residues. CDR3 DNA sequence: TGTGCCAGTAGTCTAATAAGCGGGGCCCTCACAGATACGCAGTATTTT. Amino acid sequence: CASSLISGALTDTQYF.

The rearrangement links TRBV10-3 to TRBJ1-5; maybe TRBD1 (6 bases). CDR1 and CDR2 from the germline V gene are ENHRY and SYGVKD. The V gene lost 0 bases and the J gene lost 1 base, with 7 bases spanning the gap. CDR3 length: 15 residues. The CDR3 here is CAISESGGSNQPQHF. The CDR3 DNA sequence: TGTGCCATCAGTGAGTCAGGGGGGAGCAATCAGCCCCAGCATTTT.

The chain combines TRBV28 with TRBJ2-1, with 14 bases identical to TRBD2. This CDR3 comprises 21 residues. V shed 5 bases, J shed 0 bases, and the junction held 15 bases outside the gene matches. In germline, CDR1 is MDHEN, CDR2 SYDVKM. The CDR3 spells CASSPPQGLAGGLISYNEQFF. The CDR3 region has the DNA TGTGCCAGCAGTCCCCCCCAAGGACTAGCGGGAGGTCTCATCTCCTACAATGAGCAGTTCTTC.

The chain recombines TRBV4-1 with TRBJ1-5; D is unclear. V was cut by 3 bases and J by 2 bases, with 14 bases left in between. This CDR3 comprises 16 residues. Per the germline V gene, CDR1 is MGHRA and CDR2 is YSYEKL. DNA for the CDR3: TGCGCCAGCAGCCAGCTCCTGAGGGTGGGCAATCAGCCCCAGCATTTT. It codes for CASSQLLRVGNQPQHF.

The genes are TRBV14 and TRBJ2-1, with D hard to call. Germline V gene lookup returns CDR1 SGHDN and CDR2 FVKESK. The CDR3 covers 14 residues. V lost 0 bases, J lost 4 bases, and 7 bases lay in between. The CDR3 is CASSQDSRYNEQFF. In nucleotides, the CDR3 is TGTGCCAGCAGCCAAGATAGTCGTTACAATGAGCAGTTCTTC.

This clone was seen more than once but under ten times. J is TRBJ2-7 and V is TRBV5-1; D uncertain. Deletions cut 0 bases from V and 2 bases from J, with 6 bases between. The length of the CDR3 is 13 residues. Germline V lookup: CDR1 SGHRS, CDR2 YFSETQ. The CDR3 spells CASSLGPTYEQYF. The CDR3 nucleotides read TGCGCCAGCAGCTTGGGGCCCACCTACGAGCAGTACTTC.

This clone came up once. The chain couples TRBV4-2 to TRBJ2-7, with D unclear. Germline values: CDR1 LGHNA, CDR2 YNFKEQ. The CDR3 extends over 15 amino acids. Trimming removed 3 bases at V and 7 bases at J, with 19 bases between. The CDR3 loop reads CASSQTFLVPREQYF. Here the CDR3 DNA reads TGTGCCAGCAGCCAGACATTCCTCGTGCCTAGAGAGCAGTACTTC.

The chain couples TRBV7-3 to TRBJ1-6; no definite D call. Germline V gene sequence: CDR1 SGHTA, CDR2 FQGTGA. This CDR3 contains 13 residues. Deletions cut 4 bases from V and 8 bases from J, with 9 bases between. CDR3 region: CASSWGGDSPLHF. In DNA, the CDR3 is TGTGCCAGCAGCTGGGGAGGTGATTCACCCCTCCACTTT.